This T cell receptor (beta chain) was obtained from a study of control samples from healthy donors and cancer patients. TCRdb's table, derived via immunoSEQ multiplex PCR, lists solely in-frame clones and lacks some. The sample shows approximately 85,000 clones, about 89% of them seen only once. Input material: blood. The sequence derives from a woman aged 55-70 years in good health.

DNA of the CDR3: TGTGCCAGCAGTGATACAGGGGTCCAACCCTTCACAGATACGCAGTATTTT. As protein: CASSDTGVQPFTDTQYF. The genes are TRBV27 and TRBJ2-3, with 7 bases aligning to TRBD1. This CDR3 is 17 amino acids long. Germline lookup yields CDR1 MNHEY and CDR2 SMNVEV (reference sequence). Germline trimming cut 5 bases from V and 2 bases from J; bases unmatched to any gene: 13.